The present entry profiles one T cell receptor (beta chain) with its context. The data were taken from a study of blood T cells in healthy people across ages. Sample-barcoded 5' priming and a J-beta primer mix drove a second PCR of roughly 6 to 12 cycles. TCRdb recomputed calls from the 5' RACE reads with MiXCR, one row per CDR3 protein. Found here are about 760,000 distinct CDR3 sequences, roughly 56% of them singletons; the top ten hold about 26%. This TCR was recovered from a man aged 35 to 55 in good health. The sample consisted of blood.

The CDR3 here is CASSITGTTQETQYF. The CDR3 nucleotides read TGTGCCAGCAGTATAACCGGGACAACGCAAGAGACCCAGTACTTC. V and J are TRBV6-5 and TRBJ2-4, with D maybe TRBD1 (6 bases). Gene TRBJ2-5 matches the end of the DNA better, so the J call may be wrong. Germline CDR1 and CDR2: MNHEY and SVGAGI. CDR3 size: 15 residues.